Sequencing of this TCR beta chain was carried out in a study of T cells in Graves' hyperthyroidism and ophthalmopathy. The wider study: Any treatment followed the collection of peripheral blood at initial diagnosis. Study-wide results and caveats: Blood also held most thyroid clonotypes expanded beyond 0.001.

This clonotype was counted many times. The antigen remains unidentified. Diagnoses used clinical symptoms, serum thyroxine and TRAb, thyroid ultrasound and orbital computed tomography. CDR1 and CDR2 from the germline V gene are MGHRA and YSYEKL. The CDR3 loop spans 15 amino acids. V was trimmed by 1 base and J by 0 bases, leaving 9 bases between them. TCR beta CDR3 regions were amplified from RNA transcripts. A first-round RT-PCR of the TCR CDR3 used the HTBI primer set. MiXCR, run by TCRdb on the multiplex PCR reads, gives a single entry per CDR3 protein. The repertoire holds approximately 430,000 distinct CDR3 sequences, with about 15% as singletons.

The chain is built from TRBV4-1 and TRBJ1-1; no clear D gene. The sample taken for sequencing was blood. The TCR comes from a man in his late teens or twenties with Graves' ophthalmopathy. The CDR3 spells CASSQVSWLNTEAFF. CDR3 nucleotides: TGCGCCAGCAGCCAAGTATCATGGTTGAACACTGAAGCTTTCTTT.